This TCR beta chain stems from a study of CD8 T cells in Susac syndrome. Study observations and caveats: The study admitted that it had a relatively small number of individuals in its TCR sequencing and HLA analysis.

When the RNA was reverse transcribed, random hexamers were used with an input of roughly 0.45 to 1 ug. TCRdb called the immunoSEQ multiplex PCR reads again in MiXCR, with one record for every CDR3 protein. Among 150,000 to 200,000 distinct CDR3 sequences listed, under 95% were seen once. It was treatment-naive patients with stable or active relapsing-remitting disease who made up the multiple sclerosis controls. Germline CDR1 reads GTSNPN; CDR2 reads SVGIG (reference sequence). Trimming left V 7 bases short and J 7 bases short, with 12 bases between. The CDR3 sequence is 11 residues long. About this clonotype itself: Its target is unknown.

What was sequenced was CD4+ T cells from PBMCs. The TCR comes from a human donor with multiple sclerosis. The chain joins TRBV30 to TRBJ2-3, with D unclear. The CDR3 DNA sequence: TGTGCCTATGGCGTGCAGAATACGCAGTATTTT. It encodes CAYGVQNTQYF. The complete variable domain, with remaining parts taken from reference TRBV30 and TRBJ2-3, reads SQTIHQWPATLVQPVGSPLSLECTVEGTSNPNLYWYRQAAGRGLQLLFYSVGIGQISSEVPQNLSASRPQDRQFILSSKKLLLSDSGFYLCAYGVQNTQYFGPGTRLTVL.